The next 14 T cell receptor beta chains were all read from a single sample in a study of T cell changes during pregnancy in multiple sclerosis. The method was immunoSEQ multiplex PCR; TCRdb's version includes in-frame clones alone and lacks a portion of them. Seen here are 60,000 to 85,000 clones, roughly 94% observed once, and the top ten hold more than 0.45%. The sequencing used peripheral blood, collected in the third trimester of pregnancy. Receptor source: a female donor with multiple sclerosis, enrolled in a pregnancy study.

The chain recombines TRBV18 with TRBJ2-1, with D tentatively TRBD2 (5 bases). V gave up 5 bases and J gave up 6 bases, with 11 bases separating them. The germline gives CDR1 KGHSH, CDR2 LQKENI. The CDR3 runs to 13 residues. The CDR3 sequence is CASSTNLANEQFF. CDR3 bases: TGTGCCAGCTCAACAAATCTAGCCAATGAGCAGTTCTTC.

The CDR3 DNA reads TGTGCCAGCTCACCAGGCGGGTTTCCGATCTACGAGCAGTACTTC. Its translation: CASSPGGFPIYEQYF. This chain uses TRBV18 with TRBJ2-7; perhaps TRBD2 as D (5 bases). V was trimmed by 2 bases and J by 3 bases, leaving 14 bases between them. The CDR3 contains 15 residues. Germline V gene data show CDR1 as KGHSH and CDR2 as LQKENI. The whole variable domain, filled in from reference TRBV18 and TRBJ2-7, reads NAGVMQNPRHLVRRRGQEARLRCSPMKGHSHVYWYRQLPEEGLKFMVYLQKENIIDESGMPKERFSAEFPKEGPSILRIQQVVRGDSAAYFCASSPGGFPIYEQYFGPGTRLTVT.

The J gene is TRBJ2-1, the V gene TRBV4-3; D remains ambiguous. From germline, CDR1 is LGHNA and CDR2 YSLEER. The CDR3 covers 16 residues. V lost 3 bases and J 10 bases, leaving 22 bases between the germline ends. CDR3 DNA sequence: TGCGCCAGCAGCCACGCTGCACAGCCCCTATGGTCCGAGCAGTTCTTC. It codes for CASSHAAQPLWSEQFF.

This chain joins TRBV7-9 and TRBJ1-5, with 9 bases that match TRBD1. Germline-derived CDR1 and CDR2 are SEHNR and FQNEAQ (reference sequence). This CDR3 contains 14 residues. V gave up 3 bases and J gave up 4 bases; unmatched junction bases: 1. CDR3 DNA: TGTGCCAGCAGCTTCGGGACAGGGAATCAGCCCCAGCATTTT. It encodes CASSFGTGNQPQHF.

The chain recombines TRBV7-2 with TRBJ2-7; D might be TRBD2 (6 bases). Per the germline V gene, CDR1 is SGHTA and CDR2 is FQGNSA. The CDR3 consists of 14 residues. The V gene lost 6 bases and the J gene lost 11 bases, with 23 bases spanning the gap. As DNA, the CDR3 is TGTGCCAGCAGGTCTTCGAGGGACTCCCCCGGGGAGTACTTC. Its translation: CASRSSRDSPGEYF.

V is TRBV6-5 and J is TRBJ2-2, with 7 bases matching TRBD1. Germline assignment: CDR1 MNHEY and CDR2 SVGAGI. The V segment lost 2 bases and the J segment 1 base; nucleotides outside the gene matches: 4. The CDR3 length is 16 residues. The CDR3 spells CASSYNDRVNTGELFF. CDR3 nucleotides: TGTGCCAGCAGTTACAATGACAGGGTGAACACCGGGGAGCTGTTTTTT.

This clone appeared a single time. The CDR3 sequence: CATGHFVGNEKLFF. As DNA, the CDR3 is TGTGCCACCGGTCACTTCGTTGGTAATGAAAAACTGTTTTTT. V and J are TRBV25-1 and TRBJ1-4; D ambiguous. V lost 10 bases to trimming and J lost 4 bases, with 16 bases between them. The CDR3 length is 14 residues. The germline V gene has CDR1 MGHDK and CDR2 SYGVNS.

This clone was picked up a small number of times. The rearrangement links TRBV6-5 to TRBJ2-3, with D tentatively TRBD1 or TRBD2 (6 bases each). Trimming pared 6 bases from V and 4 bases from J, leaving 11 bases between. This CDR3 is 13 amino acids long. Germline assignment: CDR1 MNHEY and CDR2 SVGAGI. This chain's CDR3 is CASSYGGADTQYF. The CDR3 nucleotides are TGTGCCAGCAGCTACGGGGGCGCAGATACGCAGTATTTT.

J is TRBJ1-4 and V is TRBV15; D unclear. The V end lost 1 base, the J end lost 0 bases, and 9 bases lay between the germline ends. CDR1 is LNHNV, CDR2 YYDKDF, per germline (reference sequence). CDR3 length: 16 amino acids. CDR3 sequence reads: CATSRGLEATNEKLFF. In nucleotides, the CDR3 is TGTGCCACCAGCAGAGGATTGGAGGCAACTAATGAAAAACTGTTTTTT.

The chain has TRBV7-2 and TRBJ2-1; 12 nucleotides agree with TRBD2. Germline V lookup: CDR1 SGHTA, CDR2 FQGNSA. Germline trimming cut 1 base from V and 3 bases from J; bases unmatched to any gene: 4. The CDR3 is 17 amino acids. In DNA, the CDR3 is TGTGCCAGCAGCTTAGTAAGGACTAGCGGGGTCTACAATGAGCAGTTCTTC. Translating gives CASSLVRTSGVYNEQFF.

J is TRBJ1-1 and V is TRBV7-2; maybe TRBD1 (6 bases). The germline V gene encodes CDR1 SGHTA and CDR2 FQGNSA. V was clipped by 4 bases and J by 8 bases, with 20 bases between them. The CDR3 totals 15 residues. This CDR3 reads CASSYRDPSEGEAFF. CDR3 nucleotide sequence: TGTGCCAGCAGCTACAGGGACCCCAGTGAGGGAGAAGCTTTCTTT.

This clone showed up just a few times. The chain uses TRBV10-3 and TRBJ2-2; D is unresolved. Trimming stripped 4 bases from V and 3 bases from J, with 3 bases between. Germline CDR1 is ENHRY and CDR2 is SYGVKD. The CDR3 is 12 amino acids. CDR3 sequence reads: CAISGDTGELFF. As DNA, the CDR3 is TGTGCCATCAGTGGAGACACCGGGGAGCTGTTTTTT.

The chain carries TRBV7-9 and TRBJ1-5, with 8 bases lining up with TRBD1. The CDR3 is 14 residues long. CDR1 and CDR2 (germline): SEHNR, FQNEAQ (reference sequence). J lost 7 bases, V lost 5 bases, and 7 bases had no gene match. CDR3: CASSPDRVGQPQHF. The CDR3 bases are TGTGCCAGCAGCCCGGACAGGGTGGGACAGCCCCAGCATTTT.

The J gene is TRBJ2-1, the V gene TRBV7-3; 10 bases line up with TRBD1. Looked up from germline, CDR1 is SGHTA and CDR2 is FQGTGA. The CDR3 is 15 residues long. Unmatched junction bases numbered 3, after V lost 0 bases and J lost 7 bases. This chain's CDR3 is CASSLTLGQGNEQFF. As DNA, the CDR3 is TGTGCCAGCAGCTTAACGTTGGGACAGGGGAATGAGCAGTTCTTC.